This T cell receptor beta chain is drawn from a study of regulatory T cells in long-lasting Graves disease. There are 17 residues in the CDR3. V was pared by 1 base and J by 2 bases, with 7 bases of the junction left unmatched. The germline V gene has CDR1 SNHLY and CDR2 FYNNEI. Arm-PCR of CDR3 regions with iRepertoire HTBI primers generated TCR beta libraries. From the multiplex PCR reads, TCRdb called clonotypes with MiXCR, one entry per CDR3 protein. The profile shows 400,000 to 500,000 distinct CDR3 sequences, about 15% of them singletons. This clonotype came up many times. Time point reported: newly diagnosed GD, antithyroid drugs for less than 3 months. TCR sequences were obtained from RNA taken from PBMCs. The sample was also reused in another study, on T cells in Graves' hyperthyroidism and ophthalmopathy.

This TCR derives from a woman aged 18-29 years with Graves disease. The rearrangement joins TRBV2 to TRBJ2-3, with 9 nucleotides matching TRBD1. The sequenced sample was peripheral blood mononuclear cells (PBMCs), obtained at new diagnosis, from a patient treated with antithyroid drugs. The DNA for the CDR3 is TGTGCCAGCAGTGAAGAGGCCGGGACAGGGATCACAGATACGCAGTATTTT. It translates to CASSEEAGTGITDTQYF.